These 30 T cell receptor beta chains were sequenced from one sample in a study of blood T cells in healthy people across ages. The authors ran a second PCR of about 6 to 11 cycles using a sample-barcoded 5' primer and a J-beta primer mix. One entry per CDR3 protein, called by TCRdb with MiXCR from the 5' RACE reads. Of 650,000 to 800,000 distinct CDR3 sequences in the sample, around 42% were seen once. Material: blood. The source of these receptors is a man aged 55 to 70 in good health.

The rearrangement links TRBV7-8 to TRBJ1-2; D unclear. CDR1 is SGHVS, CDR2 FQNEAQ, per germline. The CDR3 contains 14 residues. Trimming took off 1 base at V and 6 bases at J, with 12 bases between the two ends. The CDR3 here is CASSLGYGLDGYTF. The DNA of the CDR3 is TGTGCCAGCAGCTTAGGGTACGGATTGGATGGCTACACCTTC.

This clonotype has only a few counts. This chain uses TRBV4-1 with TRBJ2-7; unclear D gene. Trimming shortened V by 1 base and J by 0 bases, and 7 bases separated the two germline ends. The germline CDR1 and CDR2 sequences are MGHRA and YSYEKL. This CDR3 has 14 amino acids. The DNA for the CDR3 is TGCGCCAGCAGCCAAGCCAGGAACTCCTACGAGCAGTACTTC. It codes for CASSQARNSYEQYF.

This clonotype was observed a few times. V gene TRBV7-2 combines with J gene TRBJ1-6; no definite D call. With 4 bases removed from V and 9 bases from J, the gap between germline ends came to 7 bases. Germline CDR1 SGHTA, CDR2 FQGNSA. The CDR3 contains 12 residues. In DNA form, the CDR3 reads TGTGCCAGCAGCTGGGAGCGTTCACCCCTCCACTTT. Its translation is CASSWERSPLHF.

The rearrangement uses TRBV12-3 or TRBV12-4 and TRBJ1-2, with unresolved D. V lost 1 base and J lost 5, with 14 bases in between. The CDR3 length is 15 residues. CDR3 sequence: CASSLDWGVGYGYTF. CDR3 nucleotides: TGTGCCAGCAGTTTAGATTGGGGAGTCGGGTATGGCTACACCTTC.

The gene calls are TRBV15 and TRBJ2-7; D not certain. This CDR3 comprises 14 residues. Trimming removed 1 base at V and 0 bases at J, with 7 bases between. Germline values: CDR1 LNHNV, CDR2 YYDKDF (reference sequence). Here the CDR3 reads CATSRGLSSYEQYF. The CDR3 nucleotides read TGTGCCACCAGCAGAGGTCTGAGCTCCTACGAGCAGTACTTC.

The chain combines TRBV7-2 with TRBJ2-3; possibly TRBD1 or TRBD2 for D (5 bases each). V lost 5 bases and J lost 9, with 12 bases in between. The germline gives CDR1 SGHTA, CDR2 FQGNSA. The CDR3 sequence is 12 residues long. In DNA, the CDR3 is TGTGCCAGCAGCCGGGACCTAGGCACGCAGTATTTT. As protein: CASSRDLGTQYF.

This clonotype was found many times. This chain connects TRBV14 to TRBJ2-4; D might be TRBD1 (5 bases). V was pared by 5 bases and J by 0 bases, with 14 bases between. The CDR3 spans 16 residues. Germline CDR1 reads SGHDN; CDR2 reads FVKESK. The CDR3 DNA is TGTGCCAGCAGCGAAGGGTCGACAGTAGCCAAAAACATTCAGTACTTC. Translating gives CASSEGSTVAKNIQYF.

About this clonotype: This may be a read error: a much more frequent sequence differs by one nucleotide. The chain carries TRBV12-3 or TRBV12-4 and TRBJ2-1; 9 positions agree with TRBD2. J was trimmed by 0 bases and V by 6 bases; bases with no gene match: 3. This CDR3 spans 15 amino acids. CDR3 DNA: TGTGCCAGCAGCCCTAGCGGGGCCTCCTACAATGAGCAGTTCTTC. This translates into CASSPSGASYNEQFF.

In its sample, this clonotype was seen a few times. V gene TRBV6-2 or TRBV6-3 combines with J gene TRBJ2-7; D gene uncertain. The V gene lost 4 bases and the J gene lost 3 bases, with 10 bases spanning the gap. The germline gives CDR1 MNHEY, CDR2 SVGEGT. The CDR3 spans 13 residues. As DNA, the CDR3 is TGTGCCAGCAGTTCTCGTGTCGACTACGAGCAGTACTTC. Its translation: CASSSRVDYEQYF.

This chain connects TRBV20-1 to TRBJ2-4; D unresolved. V dropped 6 bases and J dropped 6 bases, with 15 bases sitting between them. Germline CDR1 reads DFQATT; CDR2 reads SNEGSKA (reference sequence). This CDR3 region has 13 residues. The CDR3 DNA sequence: TGCAGTGCCTATTGGTCTAGTACAAACATTCAGTACTTC. It encodes CSAYWSSTNIQYF.

The gene calls are TRBV11-3 and TRBJ2-7; 9 nucleotides align to TRBD1. The CDR3 has 15 amino acids. Per germline, CDR1 SGHNT and CDR2 YENEEA. The trim removed 5 bases at V and 5 bases at J, leaving 10 bases unmatched. In DNA form, the CDR3 reads TGTGCCAGCAGCCCACCCGGGACAGGGAGAGACGAGCAGTACTTC. Translated: CASSPPGTGRDEQYF.

Here the CDR3 DNA reads TGTGCCAGCTCACCACTGTCAGGGGGCGATGGCTACACCTTC. Encoded protein: CASSPLSGGDGYTF. V is TRBV18 and J is TRBJ1-2; 8 nucleotides match TRBD1. The CDR3 totals 14 residues. Trimming cost V 1 base and J 6 bases; bases outside gene matches: 4. Looked up from germline, CDR1 is KGHSH and CDR2 is LQKENI.

This chain links TRBV27 with TRBJ1-1; 8 bases map to TRBD1. V was clipped by 7 bases and J by 0 bases; unmatched bases: 7. This CDR3 is 15 amino acids long. In germline, CDR1 is MNHEY, CDR2 SMNVEV (reference sequence). This chain's CDR3 is CASTRTGNMNTEAFF. The CDR3, as DNA: TGTGCCAGCACACGGACAGGGAACATGAACACTGAAGCTTTCTTT.

This chain links TRBV12-3 or TRBV12-4 with TRBJ2-1, with 7 nucleotides matching TRBD1. V trimming: 5 bases; J trimming: 4 bases; junction bases outside the gene matches: 11. The CDR3 has 16 amino acids. CDR3 bases: TGTGCCAGCAGTCGAAGGACAGGCGGACGTTACAATGAGCAGTTCTTC. Its translation is CASSRRTGGRYNEQFF.

The chain links TRBV4-1 to TRBJ1-2, with TRBD1 as a possible D gene (5 bases). The CDR3 consists of 14 residues. CDR1 and CDR2 from the germline V gene are MGHRA and YSYEKL. V dropped 6 bases and J dropped 3 bases, with 14 bases sitting between them. The CDR3 DNA sequence: TGCGCCAGCAGGAACCAAGGGGTTGACTATGGCTACACCTTC. It specifies CASRNQGVDYGYTF.

The chain has TRBV2 and TRBJ2-6, with 9 bases aligning to TRBD1. The V and J ends lost 6 bases and 0 bases, in that order; junction bases with no gene match: 9. Germline V gives CDR1 SNHLY, CDR2 FYNNEI. This CDR3 is 18 amino acids long. CDR3 DNA: TGTGCCAGCAGCGCACAGGGGGCTTGGGTCTCTGGGGCCAACGTCCTGACTTTC. Its translation is CASSAQGAWVSGANVLTF.

The gene calls are TRBV7-2 and TRBJ2-7; 8 bases match TRBD2. With 1 base clipped from V and 4 bases from J, the junction kept 12 bases outside the gene matches. The CDR3 has 17 residues. CDR1 is SGHTA, CDR2 FQGNSA, per germline. The CDR3 region is CASSLGSGAGVLYEQYF. CDR3 sequence (DNA): TGTGCCAGCAGCTTAGGGTCCGGAGCGGGGGTTCTTTACGAGCAGTACTTC.

This chain joins TRBV5-4 and TRBJ2-5; no reliable D call. Germline values: CDR1 SGHNT, CDR2 YYREEE (reference sequence). V lost 0 bases, J lost 2 bases, and 11 bases lay in between. This CDR3 comprises 15 residues. CDR3 coding DNA: TGTGCCAGCAGCTTGGACGGTCAGGCACAAGAGACCCAGTACTTC. Translated: CASSLDGQAQETQYF.

In its sample, this clonotype was seen many times. The chain couples TRBV4-3 to TRBJ2-7, with D perhaps matching TRBD1 (6 bases). The CDR3 extends over 15 amino acids. Trimming cost V 4 bases and J 9 bases, with 22 bases left between them. CDR1 is LGHNA, CDR2 YSLEER, per germline. The chain's CDR3 is CASSPYAGQTTGQYF. CDR3 bases: TGCGCCAGCAGCCCCTACGCCGGCCAGACGACAGGGCAGTACTTC.

This clonotype has just a few counts. This rearrangement joins TRBV6-2 or TRBV6-3 to TRBJ2-5; D may be TRBD2 (6 bases). The V gene's germline CDR1 is MNHEY and CDR2 SVGEGT. There are 14 residues in the CDR3. Trimming cost V 6 bases and J 7 bases, with 18 bases left between them. The CDR3 loop reads CASRLSGGSGTQYF. CDR3 in DNA: TGTGCCAGCAGACTTTCCGGGGGTTCAGGGACCCAGTACTTC.

A few counts support this clonotype. The CDR3 sequence is CSASDRINYGYTF. CDR3 sequence (DNA): TGCAGTGCTAGTGACAGAATTAACTATGGCTACACCTTC. V and J are TRBV20-1 and TRBJ1-2, with D perhaps matching TRBD1 (5 bases). CDR1 and CDR2 from the germline V gene are DFQATT and SNEGSKA (reference sequence). V lost 3 bases, J lost 1 base, and 9 bases lay in between. This CDR3 is built from 13 residues.

This clonotype was seen more than once but under ten times. The chain links TRBV20-1 to TRBJ2-3, with 10 positions matching TRBD2. Per the germline V gene, CDR1 is DFQATT and CDR2 is SNEGSKA (reference sequence). The CDR3 totals 14 residues. The V segment lost 6 bases and the J segment 4 bases; nucleotides outside the gene matches: 7. The CDR3 DNA is TGCAGTGCCGACGGACTAGCGGATTCAGATACGCAGTATTTT. As protein: CSADGLADSDTQYF.

In this sample, this clonotype turned up many times. CDR3 in DNA: TGCGCCAGCAGCCCCCGGACGGGACTCTCCTACGAGCAGTACTTC. This gives the protein CASSPRTGLSYEQYF. The chain uses TRBV4-3 and TRBJ2-7; a weak D match, TRBD2 (6 bases). The CDR3 has 15 residues. In germline, CDR1 is LGHNA, CDR2 YSLEER. The germline V and J ends were trimmed by 4 bases and 0 bases, with 13 bases remaining between them.

V and J are TRBV10-3 and TRBJ1-1, with a tentative D call TRBD1 (6 bases). The germline CDR1 and CDR2 sequences are ENHRY and SYGVKD. The CDR3 loop spans 14 amino acids. The V end was cut by 3 bases, the J end by 1 base, with 9 bases between. The CDR3 spells CAISDVGGNTEAFF. The CDR3 DNA sequence: TGTGCCATCAGTGACGTAGGGGGGAACACTGAAGCTTTCTTT.

Ten or more counts support this clonotype. The V call is TRBV7-2, the J call TRBJ2-5; 7 bases fit TRBD1. The CDR3 has 14 amino acids. The junction had 3 bases not matched to a gene; V was cut back by 3 bases and J by 2 bases. CDR1 and CDR2 from the germline V gene are SGHTA and FQGNSA. The CDR3 DNA follows: TGTGCCAGCAGCTTTAGGACAGGACAAGAGACCCAGTACTTC. Translation: CASSFRTGQETQYF.

The rearrangement links TRBV6-2 or TRBV6-3 to TRBJ2-7; 13 nucleotides align to TRBD2. Germline CDR1 MNHEY, CDR2 SVGEGT. The CDR3 is made up of 20 amino acids. Germline trimming cut 6 bases from V and 2 bases from J; bases unmatched to any gene: 19. Written as DNA, the CDR3 is TGTGCCAGCAGCAACGGGCATCGCCGAGGTACTAGCGGGGGGGCCTACGAGCAGTACTTC. This codes for CASSNGHRRGTSGGAYEQYF.

This clonotype was recorded a few times. The chain recombines TRBV9 with TRBJ1-2, with D possibly TRBD1 on 6 matching bases. Germline V gene sequence: CDR1 SGDLS, CDR2 YYNGEE. The CDR3 extends over 14 amino acids. The V gene lost 3 bases and the J gene lost 8 bases, with 17 bases spanning the gap. The CDR3 DNA is TGTGCCAGCAGCGCGACAGGCTCGAAAGGAGGCTACACCTTC. Its translation is CASSATGSKGGYTF.

The DNA for the CDR3 is TGCGCCAGCAGCCAAACAACAGGCGGCGAGCAGTACTTC. Translating it yields CASSQTTGGEQYF. The chain is built from TRBV4-3 and TRBJ2-4; a possible D gene is TRBD1 (5 bases). The assigned J gene may be wrong: the sequence end matches TRBJ2-7 better. Looked up from germline, CDR1 is LGHNA and CDR2 is YSLEER. The CDR3 covers 13 residues.

This rearrangement joins TRBV27 to TRBJ2-5; the D is unclear. The end of the DNA fits TRBJ2-7 better, so the J call may be wrong. Germline V gene lookup returns CDR1 MNHEY and CDR2 SMNVEV (reference sequence). This CDR3 spans 12 amino acids. The chain's CDR3 is CATRRPKGEQYF. The CDR3 bases are TGTGCCACTAGACGGCCTAAGGGCGAGCAGTACTTC.

The gene calls are TRBV29-1 and TRBJ2-5, with D possibly TRBD1 on 5 matching bases. CDR1 is SQVTM, CDR2 ANQGSEA, per germline. The CDR3 totals 12 residues. The germline V and J ends were trimmed by 7 bases and 0 bases, with 9 bases remaining between them. The CDR3 protein is CSARTYQETQYF. The CDR3 DNA is TGCAGCGCCAGGACATACCAAGAGACCCAGTACTTC.